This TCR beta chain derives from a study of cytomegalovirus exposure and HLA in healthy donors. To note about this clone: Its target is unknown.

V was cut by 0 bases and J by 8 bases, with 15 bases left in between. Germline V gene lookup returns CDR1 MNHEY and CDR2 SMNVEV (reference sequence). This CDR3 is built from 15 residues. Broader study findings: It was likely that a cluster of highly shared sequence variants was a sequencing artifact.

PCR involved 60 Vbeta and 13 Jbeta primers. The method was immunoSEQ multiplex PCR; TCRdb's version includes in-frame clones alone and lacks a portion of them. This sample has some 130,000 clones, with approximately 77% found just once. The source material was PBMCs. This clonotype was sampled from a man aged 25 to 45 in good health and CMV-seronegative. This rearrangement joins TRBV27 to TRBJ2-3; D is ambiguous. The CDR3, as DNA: TGTGCCAGCAGTTTATCGTTCCAGGCTGAGAGTACGCAGTATTTT. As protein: CASSLSFQAESTQYF.